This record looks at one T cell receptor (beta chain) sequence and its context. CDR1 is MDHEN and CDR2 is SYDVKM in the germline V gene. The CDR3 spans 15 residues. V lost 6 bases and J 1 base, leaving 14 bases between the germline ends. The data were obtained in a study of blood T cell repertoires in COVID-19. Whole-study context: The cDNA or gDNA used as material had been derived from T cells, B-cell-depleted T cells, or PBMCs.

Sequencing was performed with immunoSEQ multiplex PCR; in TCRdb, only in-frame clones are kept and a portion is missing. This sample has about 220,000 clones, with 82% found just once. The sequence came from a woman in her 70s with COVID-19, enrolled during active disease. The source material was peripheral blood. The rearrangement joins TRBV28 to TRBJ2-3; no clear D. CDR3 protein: CASRLSSPRTDTQYF. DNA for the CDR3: TGTGCCAGCAGGCTCAGTAGCCCTCGCACAGATACGCAGTATTTT. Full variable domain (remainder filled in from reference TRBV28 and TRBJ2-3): DVKVTQSSRYLVKRTGEKVFLECVQDMDHENMFWYRQDPGLGLRLIYFSYDVKMKEKGDIPEGYSVSREKKERFSLILESASTNQTSMYLCASRLSSPRTDTQYFGPGTRLTVL.